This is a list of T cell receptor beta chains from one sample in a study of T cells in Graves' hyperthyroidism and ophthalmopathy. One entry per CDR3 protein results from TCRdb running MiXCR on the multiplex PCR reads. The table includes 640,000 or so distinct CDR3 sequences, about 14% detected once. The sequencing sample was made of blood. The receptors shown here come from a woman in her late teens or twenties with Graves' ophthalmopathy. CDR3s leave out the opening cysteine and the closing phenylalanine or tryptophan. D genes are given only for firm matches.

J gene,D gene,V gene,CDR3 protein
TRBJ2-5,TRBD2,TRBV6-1,ASTYLAGGPSAQY
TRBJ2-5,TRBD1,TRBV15,ATSSTGGRYGETQY
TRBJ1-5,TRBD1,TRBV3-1,ASSRGTGGPGVPQH
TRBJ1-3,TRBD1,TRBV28,ASSGGTGGASGNTIY
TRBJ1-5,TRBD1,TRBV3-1,ASSPPGRTGDSNQPQH
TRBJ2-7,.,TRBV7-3,ASRPGPGSYEQY
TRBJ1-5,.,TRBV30,ACQVGGQPQH
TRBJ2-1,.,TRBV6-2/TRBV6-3,ASSYSTHGDEQF
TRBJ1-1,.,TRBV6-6,ASSYPWEAF
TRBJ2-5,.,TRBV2,ASSARGGPETQY
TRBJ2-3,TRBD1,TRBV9,ASSAPRDSSTDTQY
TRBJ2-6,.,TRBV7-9,ASSPPGAYLSGANVLT
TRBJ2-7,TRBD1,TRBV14,ASRRTGETYEQY
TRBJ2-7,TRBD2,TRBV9,ASSVGPSGTYEQY
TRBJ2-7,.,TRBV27,AAGVYEQY
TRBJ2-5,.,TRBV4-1,ASSQERGETQY
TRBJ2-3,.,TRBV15,ATSAERRQNTQY
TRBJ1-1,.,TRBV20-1,SASRGGTEAF
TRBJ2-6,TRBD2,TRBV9,ASSVAPSGASGANVLT
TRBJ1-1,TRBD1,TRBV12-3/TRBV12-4,ASSYRDRGLSRSGAF
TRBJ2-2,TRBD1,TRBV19,ASSWAGGTTGELF
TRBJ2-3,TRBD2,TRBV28,ASSLTGTSGRTGVIQDTDTQY
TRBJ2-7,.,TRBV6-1,ASIPGGASYEQY
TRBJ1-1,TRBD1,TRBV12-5,ASGLPDRGAEAF
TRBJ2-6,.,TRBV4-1,ASSRFPRTGTLSSGANVLT
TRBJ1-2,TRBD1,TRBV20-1,SARGPGQEIDGYT